This entry is about one T cell receptor beta chain. Original methodology: The authors estimated nucleated cell counts from reference gene primer amplification. Measured with immunoSEQ multiplex PCR; TCRdb has only the in-frame clones, and not every one. That table gives V, J and clone size, and the DNA gave D and trimming. The sample records roughly 100,000 clones, approximately 88% being singletons. The CDR3 has 13 amino acids. Trimming removed 5 bases from V and 1 base from J, with 6 bases in between. These data come from a study of blood T cell repertoires in COVID-19. Study at large: Samples came from the United States, Italy and Spain, spanning acute and convalescent COVID-19. T cells, B-cell-depleted T cells, or PBMCs supplied cDNA or gDNA.

This sequence originates from a woman aged 55-70 years with acute or convalescent COVID-19. The chain joins TRBV12-3 or TRBV12-4 to TRBJ1-3; D unresolved. Source material: peripheral blood. Written as DNA, the CDR3 is TGTGCCAGCAGTACATCTTCTGGAAACACCATATATTTT. This codes for CASSTSSGNTIYF.